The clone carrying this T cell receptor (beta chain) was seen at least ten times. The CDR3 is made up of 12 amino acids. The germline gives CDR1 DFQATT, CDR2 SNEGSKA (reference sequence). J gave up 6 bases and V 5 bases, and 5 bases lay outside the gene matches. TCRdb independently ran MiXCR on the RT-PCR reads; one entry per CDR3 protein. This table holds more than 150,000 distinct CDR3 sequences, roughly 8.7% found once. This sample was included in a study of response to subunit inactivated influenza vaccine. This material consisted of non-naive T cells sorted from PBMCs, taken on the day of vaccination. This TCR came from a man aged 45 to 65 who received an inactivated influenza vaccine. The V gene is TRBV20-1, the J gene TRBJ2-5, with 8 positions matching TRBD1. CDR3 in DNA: TGCAGTGCTCACAGGGGGAGTAAGACCCAGTACTTC. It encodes CSAHRGSKTQYF.